This TCR beta chain was profiled in a study of shared clonotypes between healthy human individuals. Overall study findings and caveats: Unshared clonotypes carried lower generation probabilities than those common to all four donors. Exclusively blood specimens were collected; tissue repertoires likely differ.

Concerning this clone: As yet, its antigen is unknown. The sample contains more than one DNA sequence encoding this CDR3.

Clones were sequenced by immunoSEQ multiplex PCR, and TCRdb holds only the in-frame ones, with some missing. This sample has around 720,000 clones; roughly 73% occur once, and the top ten carry under 2%. A split of CD4+ cells into CD45RA+ naive and CD45RA-negative memory subsets was performed. The CDR3 has 14 amino acids. Per germline, CDR1 MNHNS and CDR2 SASEGT. Trimming took off 2 bases at V and 0 bases at J, with 6 bases between the two ends. The sequence was obtained from a young woman in good health. Sequenced: memory CD4+ T cells sorted from blood. As to subset: CD45RA-negative fraction. The chain employs TRBV6-1 and TRBJ2-3; D unresolved. The CDR3 region is CASSERSSTDTQYF. CDR3 nucleotide sequence: TGTGCCAGCAGTGAACGATCTAGCACAGATACGCAGTATTTT.